Below are 24 T cell receptor beta chains sequenced from a single sample in a study of T cell clusters in autoimmune cytopenias. TRB rearrangements were amplified by touch-down multiplex PCR with mixed TRB-A/B primers. TCRdb derives one entry per CDR3 protein from the multiplex PCR reads, leaving out DNA. The sample is made up of several thousand distinct CDR3 sequences, and the top ten hold less than 35% of it. TRB was amplified from 250 ng of peripheral blood genomic DNA per sample. These data were likewise used in another study, on T cell repertoires in aging, cancer and after chemotherapy.

Sequencing used peripheral blood. The origin of the receptors is a human donor in good health.

The rearrangement joins TRBV6-6 to TRBJ2-7; TCRdb gives TRBD1 as the D gene, but with no DNA this cannot be confirmed. The germline CDR1 and CDR2 sequences are MNHNY and SVGAGI (reference sequence). CDR3 length: 17 residues. This chain's CDR3 is CASSDPRQGSFGYEQYF.

The chain uses TRBV6-5 and TRBJ2-7; TCRdb selects TRBD1, and the lack of DNA leaves this call unchecked. CDR3 size: 15 residues. Germline-derived CDR1 and CDR2 are MNHEY and SVGAGI. CDR3 loop: CASSYSPSTYYEQYF.

The chain employs TRBV19 and TRBJ1-1. Per germline, CDR1 LNHDA and CDR2 SQIVND (reference sequence). This CDR3 has 16 residues. Here the CDR3 reads CASSMGVRGRGTEAFF.

The chain combines TRBV12-3 or TRBV12-4 with TRBJ1-2. The CDR3 length is 15 residues. This CDR3 reads CASSVNLRDFYGYTF.

The V and J genes are TRBV6-5 and TRBJ2-3; TCRdb's D call, TRBD1, is unchecked because there is no DNA. Germline lookup yields CDR1 MNHEY and CDR2 SVGAGI. This CDR3 has 12 residues. The CDR3 spells CASSPDGGTQYF.

The J gene is TRBJ2-1, the V gene TRBV6-1; TCRdb selects TRBD2, and the lack of DNA leaves this call unchecked. Looked up from germline, CDR1 is MNHNS and CDR2 is SASEGT. The CDR3 sequence is 19 residues long. CDR3 loop: CASSLARTSGRWGYNEQFF.

The chain joins TRBV30 to TRBJ1-2. CDR1 and CDR2 (germline): GTSNPN, SVGIG (reference sequence). The CDR3 sequence is 11 residues long. The CDR3 protein is CAWFMEYGYTF.

This CDR3 is CASGLGFQGITDTQYF. The chain is built from TRBV12-5 and TRBJ2-3; with no DNA, the TCRdb D assignment of TRBD1 cannot be verified. Germline V lookup: CDR1 LGHNT, CDR2 FRNRAP. This CDR3 comprises 16 residues.

This rearrangement joins TRBV30 to TRBJ1-1; no DNA is available, so the TRBD1 call from TCRdb remains unchecked. Per the germline V gene, CDR1 is GTSNPN and CDR2 is SVGIG (reference sequence). The CDR3 runs to 16 residues. The CDR3 sequence is CAWVAFVGTLATEAFF.

The rearrangement joins TRBV6-5 to TRBJ1-5; TCRdb's D call of TRBD1 is untestable without DNA. Germline CDR1 is MNHEY and CDR2 is SVGAGI. The CDR3 length is 15 residues. The CDR3 reads CASRPTGKSNQPQHF.

This chain uses TRBV6-5 with TRBJ2-3; lacking DNA, the TRBD1 call made by TCRdb goes unchecked. There are 15 residues in the CDR3. From germline, CDR1 is MNHEY and CDR2 SVGAGI. Here the CDR3 reads CASSYTGGLTDTQYF.

CDR3 residues: CATSRDGQGSEKLFF. The gene calls are TRBV15 and TRBJ1-4; TCRdb names TRBD1, which stays unverified in the absence of DNA. Germline V gene sequence: CDR1 LNHNV, CDR2 YYDKDF (reference sequence). The CDR3 has 15 amino acids.

The rearrangement joins TRBV18 to TRBJ2-7. This CDR3 is 16 amino acids long. CDR1 KGHSH and CDR2 LQKENI come from the germline V gene. CDR3 protein: CASSPPLGLLSYEQYF.

Its frequency marks this clonotype as medium-sized. The genes are TRBV29-1 and TRBJ2-1; checking the TCRdb D call of TRBD1 is not possible without DNA. CDR3 length: 17 amino acids. CDR1 and CDR2 (germline): SQVTM, ANQGSEA. The CDR3 loop reads CSVQKFWTGRRKGEQFF.

The chain combines TRBV6-5 with TRBJ1-5; without DNA, the TCRdb call of TRBD1 cannot be checked. The CDR3 length is 15 residues. Germline V CDR1 and CDR2: MNHEY, SVGAGI. CDR3 sequence reads: CASSPGGGSNQPQHF.

The chain uses TRBV7-9 and TRBJ1-3; without DNA, the TCRdb call of TRBD1 cannot be checked. CDR3 length: 15 residues. Germline assignment: CDR1 SEHNR and CDR2 FQNEAQ (reference sequence). The CDR3: CASSQDRSSGNTIYF.

This clonotype is classed as medium-sized (0.01 to 0.1%) by frequency. The V call is TRBV6-5, the J call TRBJ2-2. The CDR3 loop spans 14 amino acids. The germline gives CDR1 MNHEY, CDR2 SVGAGI. Here the CDR3 reads CASSAQVVNGELFF.

The rearrangement joins TRBV13 to TRBJ2-4. The CDR3 totals 15 residues. Germline-derived CDR1 and CDR2 are PRHDT and FYEKMQ (reference sequence). CDR3 protein: CASSSAYRSKNIQYF.

By frequency, this clonotype is medium-sized. The chain is built from TRBV11-1 and TRBJ2-1; lacking DNA, the TRBD1 call made by TCRdb goes unchecked. This CDR3 spans 14 amino acids. CDR1 and CDR2 from the germline V gene are SGHAT and FQDESV (reference sequence). The CDR3 spells CASSPGGAYNEQFF.

The V gene is TRBV13, the J gene TRBJ2-2; there is no DNA to check the TCRdb D call of TRBD1. This CDR3 is built from 13 residues. Germline V CDR1 and CDR2: PRHDT, FYEKMQ (reference sequence). The CDR3 loop reads CASRIRGTGELFF.

CDR3 residues: CASGIPRGYEQYF. The rearrangement uses TRBV27 and TRBJ2-7; as DNA is missing, the TRBD2 call by TCRdb cannot be tested. Germline-derived CDR1 and CDR2 are MNHEY and SMNVEV (reference sequence). This CDR3 has 13 residues.

V is TRBV6-1 and J is TRBJ2-7; TCRdb names TRBD1, which stays unverified in the absence of DNA. The CDR3 has 15 residues. Germline V gene data show CDR1 as MNHNS and CDR2 as SASEGT. The CDR3 sequence is CASSVETGVTYEQYF.

The chain is built from TRBV6-6 and TRBJ1-5. In germline, CDR1 is MNHNY, CDR2 SVGAGI (reference sequence). This CDR3 spans 11 amino acids. The CDR3 sequence: CASSNGGTQHF.

Judged by frequency, this clonotype is medium-sized. The chain couples TRBV19 to TRBJ2-2; the TCRdb D gene call, TRBD1, has no DNA to confirm it. Germline V gene sequence: CDR1 LNHDA, CDR2 SQIVND (reference sequence). The CDR3 length is 16 residues. CDR3 region: CASSRGMWQGTGELFF.